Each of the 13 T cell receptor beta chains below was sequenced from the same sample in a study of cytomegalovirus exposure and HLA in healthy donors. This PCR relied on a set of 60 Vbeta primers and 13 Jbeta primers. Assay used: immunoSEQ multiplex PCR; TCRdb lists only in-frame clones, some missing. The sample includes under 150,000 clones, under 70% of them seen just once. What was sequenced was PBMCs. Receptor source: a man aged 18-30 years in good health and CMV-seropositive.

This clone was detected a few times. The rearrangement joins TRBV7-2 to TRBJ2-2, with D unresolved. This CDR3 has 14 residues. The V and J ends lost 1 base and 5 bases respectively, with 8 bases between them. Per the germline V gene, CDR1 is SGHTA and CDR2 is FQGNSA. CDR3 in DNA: TGTGCCAGCAGCTTAGTTCCCAAAACCGGGGAGCTGTTTTTT. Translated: CASSLVPKTGELFF.

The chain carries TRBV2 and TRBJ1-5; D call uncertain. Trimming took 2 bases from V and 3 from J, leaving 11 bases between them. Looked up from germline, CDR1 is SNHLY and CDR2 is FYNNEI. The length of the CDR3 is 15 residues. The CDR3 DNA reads TGTGCCAGCAGTGAAATTCGACTTGACAATCAGCCCCAGCATTTT. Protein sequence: CASSEIRLDNQPQHF.

The CDR3 spells CSVLAGGRETQYF. The CDR3 nucleotides are TGCAGCGTACTAGCGGGGGGGAGAGAGACCCAGTACTTC. The chain has TRBV29-1 and TRBJ2-5; 13 nucleotides align to TRBD2. The CDR3 spans 13 residues. The germline V gene has CDR1 SQVTM and CDR2 ANQGSEA. Germline trimming cut 6 bases from V and 4 bases from J; bases unmatched to any gene: 2.

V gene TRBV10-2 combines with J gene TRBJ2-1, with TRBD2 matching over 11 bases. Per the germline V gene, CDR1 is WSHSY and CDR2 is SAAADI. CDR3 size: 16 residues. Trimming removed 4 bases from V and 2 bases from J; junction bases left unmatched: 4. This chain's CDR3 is CASSGLAGGAYNEQFF. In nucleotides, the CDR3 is TGCGCCAGCAGTGGGCTAGCGGGAGGAGCCTACAATGAGCAGTTCTTC.

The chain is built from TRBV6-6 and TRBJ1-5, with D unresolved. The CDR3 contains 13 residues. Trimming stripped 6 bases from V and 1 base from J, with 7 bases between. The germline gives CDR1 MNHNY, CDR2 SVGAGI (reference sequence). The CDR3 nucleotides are TGTGCCAGCAGCTCCGGGAGCAATCAGCCCCAGCATTTT. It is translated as CASSSGSNQPQHF.

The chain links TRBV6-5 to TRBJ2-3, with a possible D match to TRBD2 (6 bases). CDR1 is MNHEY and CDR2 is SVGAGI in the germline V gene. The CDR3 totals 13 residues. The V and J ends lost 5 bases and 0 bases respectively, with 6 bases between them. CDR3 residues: CASSSGSTDTQYF. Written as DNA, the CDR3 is TGTGCCAGCAGTAGCGGGAGCACAGATACGCAGTATTTT.

The CDR3 reads CASSFGTGTYNEQFF. CDR3 DNA: TGTGCCAGCAGTTTTGGGACAGGGACCTACAATGAGCAGTTCTTC. V gene TRBV27 combines with J gene TRBJ2-1; TRBD1 agrees at 9 bases. Germline lookup yields CDR1 MNHEY and CDR2 SMNVEV (reference sequence). The CDR3 consists of 15 residues. The junction had 2 bases not matched to a gene; V was cut back by 3 bases and J by 2 bases.

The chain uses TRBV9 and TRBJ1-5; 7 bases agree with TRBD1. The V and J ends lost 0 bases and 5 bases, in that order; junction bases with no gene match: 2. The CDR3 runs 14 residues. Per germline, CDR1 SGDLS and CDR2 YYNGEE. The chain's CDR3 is CASSVGTGYQPQHF. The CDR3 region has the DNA TGTGCCAGCAGCGTAGGGACAGGATATCAGCCCCAGCATTTT.

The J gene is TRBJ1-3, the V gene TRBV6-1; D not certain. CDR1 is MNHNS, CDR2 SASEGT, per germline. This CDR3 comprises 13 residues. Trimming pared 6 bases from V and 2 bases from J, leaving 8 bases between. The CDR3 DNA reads TGTGCCAGCAGCGATGGGCCTGGAAACACCATATATTTT. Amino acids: CASSDGPGNTIYF.

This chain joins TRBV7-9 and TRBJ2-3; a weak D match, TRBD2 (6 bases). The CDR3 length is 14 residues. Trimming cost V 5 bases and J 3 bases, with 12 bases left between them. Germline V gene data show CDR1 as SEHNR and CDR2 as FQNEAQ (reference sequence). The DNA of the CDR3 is TGTGCCAGCAGCCCTCTGGCGGGAACAGATACGCAGTATTTT. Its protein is CASSPLAGTDTQYF.

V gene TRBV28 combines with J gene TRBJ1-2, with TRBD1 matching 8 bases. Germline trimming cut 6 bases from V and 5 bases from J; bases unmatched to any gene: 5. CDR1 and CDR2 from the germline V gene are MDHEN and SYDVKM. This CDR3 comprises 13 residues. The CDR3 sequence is CASRPGGVYGYTF. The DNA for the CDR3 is TGTGCCAGCAGGCCAGGGGGCGTGTATGGCTACACCTTC.

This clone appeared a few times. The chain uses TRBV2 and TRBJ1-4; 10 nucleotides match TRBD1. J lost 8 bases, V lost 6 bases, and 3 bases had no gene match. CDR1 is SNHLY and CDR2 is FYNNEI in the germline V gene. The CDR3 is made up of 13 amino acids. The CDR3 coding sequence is TGTGCCAGCAGGGAGGGACAGGGGGAAAAACTGTTTTTT. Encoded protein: CASREGQGEKLFF. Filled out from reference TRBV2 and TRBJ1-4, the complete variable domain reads EPEVTQTPSHQVTQMGQEVILRCVPISNHLYFYWYRQILGQKVEFLVSFYNNEISEKSEIFDDQFSVERPDGSNFTLKIRSTKLEDSAMYFCASREGQGEKLFFGSGTQLSVL.

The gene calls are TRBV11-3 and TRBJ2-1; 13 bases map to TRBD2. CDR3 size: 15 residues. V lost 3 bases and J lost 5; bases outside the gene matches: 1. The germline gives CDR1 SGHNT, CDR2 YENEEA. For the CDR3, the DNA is TGTGCCAGCAGCTTGACTAGCGGGGGGAACAATGAGCAGTTCTTC. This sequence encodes CASSLTSGGNNEQFF.